These 30 T cell receptor beta chains were sequenced from one sample in a study of metastatic and nonmetastatic thyroid tumors. Until they underwent thyroid surgery, no patient had received any treatment. TCRdb re-called the PCR reads with MiXCR. Here the sample spans more than 10,000 clones, around 30% being singletons. What was sequenced was tumor tissue. Source of these receptors: a female donor with papillary thyroid cancer or a benign thyroid nodule (not recorded which). Some clones in this sample may be carry-over from other donors' samples.

This clone showed up just a few times. The chain has TRBV19 and TRBJ2-7; D may be TRBD1 or TRBD2 (5 bases each). V gave up 6 bases and J gave up 0 bases, with 12 bases separating them. Germline V lookup: CDR1 LNHDA, CDR2 SQIVND (reference sequence). This CDR3 comprises 14 residues. The CDR3 is CASSPGPSSYEQYF. As DNA, the CDR3 is TGTGCCAGTAGCCCGGGACCCAGCTCCTACGAGCAGTACTTC.

CDR3 nucleotides: TGTGCCAGCAGCCCCTTAGCGGGGGCCCCCATGGATACGCAGTATTTT. Translating it yields CASSPLAGAPMDTQYF. The V gene is TRBV11-2, the J gene TRBJ2-3, with 9 bases fitting TRBD2. The CDR3 covers 16 residues. Trimming removed 5 bases from V and 6 bases from J; junction bases left unmatched: 12. Germline loops: CDR1 SGHAT, CDR2 FQNNGV.

The genes are TRBV18 and TRBJ2-2; tentative D call: TRBD1 (6 bases). CDR3 length equals 14 residues. V dropped 3 bases and J dropped 1 base, with 6 bases sitting between them. Germline V gives CDR1 KGHSH, CDR2 LQKENI. For the CDR3, the DNA is TGTGCCAGCTCACCGGGACAGAACACCGGGGAGCTGTTTTTT. Translation: CASSPGQNTGELFF. The full variable domain, its missing parts supplied by reference TRBV18 and TRBJ2-2, is NAGVMQNPRHLVRRRGQEARLRCSPMKGHSHVYWYRQLPEEGLKFMVYLQKENIIDESGMPKERFSAEFPKEGPSILRIQQVVRGDSAAYFCASSPGQNTGELFFGEGSRLTVL.

This clone was seen repeatedly, ten times or more. This chain links TRBV13 with TRBJ1-4; unclear D gene. V lost 5 bases to trimming and J lost 0 bases, with 7 bases between them. CDR3 size: 14 residues. Germline V gene data show CDR1 as PRHDT and CDR2 as FYEKMQ (reference sequence). CDR3 sequence reads: CASSRKTTNEKLFF. The CDR3, as DNA: TGTGCCAGCAGCCGGAAAACAACTAATGAAAAACTGTTTTTT.

The rearrangement uses TRBV20-1 and TRBJ2-2, with D maybe TRBD2 (6 bases). The length of the CDR3 is 13 residues. From germline, CDR1 is DFQATT and CDR2 SNEGSKA (reference sequence). V dropped 7 bases and J dropped 8 bases, with 17 bases sitting between them. CDR3 residues: CSGRDPQGGELFF. The CDR3, as DNA: TGCAGTGGGCGGGACCCACAAGGGGGGGAGCTGTTTTTT.

There are a few counts of this clone. The chain combines TRBV6-1 with TRBJ2-7; 7 nucleotides agree with TRBD2. Germline V CDR1 and CDR2: MNHNS, SASEGT. The ends lost 6 bases at V and 4 bases at J; junction bases unmatched: 6. The CDR3 consists of 13 residues. CDR3 bases: TGTGCCAGCAGCCCCGGCGGGAGATACGAGCAGTACTTC. The encoded protein is CASSPGGRYEQYF.

This clone was counted only a few times. This chain uses TRBV20-1 with TRBJ2-7; 12 bases line up with TRBD2. From germline, CDR1 is DFQATT and CDR2 SNEGSKA (reference sequence). V dropped 6 bases and J dropped 4; count of bases not matched to a gene: 10. CDR3 length: 15 amino acids. CDR3 sequence: CSAKAGLAGTYEQYF. The CDR3 nucleotides are TGCAGTGCCAAAGCCGGACTAGCGGGGACTTACGAGCAGTACTTC.

V usage is TRBV30 and J usage is TRBJ2-7, with 8 positions matching TRBD2. CDR3 length equals 16 residues. Germline loops: CDR1 GTSNPN, CDR2 SVGIG (reference sequence). The V segment lost 0 bases and the J segment 0 bases; nucleotides outside the gene matches: 7. The CDR3 DNA reads TGTGCCTGGAGTGTTGAGCGGGGGCCCAACTCCTACGAGCAGTACTTC. Amino acid sequence: CAWSVERGPNSYEQYF.

Remarks on this clone: At one of its ends the junction is not consistent with the germline gene, which may arise from a read error. The chain recombines TRBV5-5 with TRBJ1-3; D ambiguous. CDR3 length: 11 amino acids. Germline V lookup: CDR1 SGHKS, CDR2 YYEKEE (reference sequence). As DNA, the CDR3 is TGTGCGAGCACTGAGGGAAACACCATATATTTT. It encodes CASTEGNTIYF. Based on the CDR3 plus reference TRBV5-5 and TRBJ1-3, the full variable domain is DAGVTQSPTHLIKTRGQQVTLRCSPISGHKSVSWYQQVLGQGPQFIFQYYEKEERGRGNFPDRFSARQFPNYSSELNVNALLLGDSALYLCASTEGNTIYFGEGSWLTVV.

This clone came up many times. Other DNA sequences in the sample encode the same CDR3. The chain has TRBV4-3 and TRBJ2-1; 10 bases align to TRBD2. CDR1 and CDR2 (germline): LGHNA, YSLEER. The ends lost 3 bases at V and 8 bases at J; junction bases unmatched: 7. This CDR3 is built from 15 residues. This CDR3 reads CASSQSASGSHEQFF. The CDR3 DNA sequence: TGCGCCAGCAGCCAGTCGGCTAGCGGGAGCCATGAGCAGTTCTTC.

This clone was counted a single time. The chain couples TRBV7-2 to TRBJ1-6; no definite D call. Germline V gives CDR1 SGHTA, CDR2 FQGNSA. The CDR3 contains 14 residues. V lost 5 bases, J lost 3 bases, and 8 bases lay in between. The CDR3 loop is CASSQRVYNSPLHF. CDR3 coding DNA: TGTGCCAGCAGCCAAAGGGTCTATAATTCACCCCTCCACTTT. Full variable domain (rest looked up from reference TRBV7-2 and TRBJ1-6): GAGVSQSPSNKVTEKGKDVELRCDPISGHTALYWYRQSLGQGLEFLIYFQGNSAPDKSGLPSDRFSAERTGGSVSTLTIQRTQQEDSAVYLCASSQRVYNSPLHFGNGTRLTVT.

The chain couples TRBV6-1 to TRBJ2-2; a possible D gene is TRBD2 (6 bases). V dropped 10 bases and J dropped 5 bases, with 14 bases sitting between them. The CDR3 sequence is 13 residues long. Looked up from germline, CDR1 is MNHNS and CDR2 is SASEGT. CDR3 sequence: CATEGRGTGELFF. The CDR3 DNA is TGTGCCACGGAGGGCCGGGGAACCGGGGAGCTGTTTTTT.

This clone counts as medium-sized. This sequence joins TRBV6-1 and TRBJ1-5; possible D gene TRBD1, 5 bases. V lost 4 bases and J lost 4, with 14 bases in between. CDR1 and CDR2 from the germline V gene are MNHNS and SASEGT. This CDR3 has 15 residues. CDR3 protein: CASSGGGAANQPQHF. DNA for the CDR3: TGTGCCAGCAGTGGGGGTGGGGCCGCAAATCAGCCCCAGCATTTT.

CDR3 sequence (DNA): TGTGCCAGCAGGAGACTAGTGGGCGAGCAGTACTTC. Its translation: CASRRLVGEQYF. V is TRBV6-1 and J is TRBJ2-7, with a weak D call TRBD2 (6 bases). Trimming removed 6 bases from V and 6 bases from J, with 12 bases in between. This CDR3 comprises 12 residues. Looked up from germline, CDR1 is MNHNS and CDR2 is SASEGT.

The chain couples TRBV27 to TRBJ2-3, with 7 nucleotides matching TRBD2. After removal of 4 bases from V and 2 bases from J, the junction contained 12 bases not matched to a gene. CDR1 is MNHEY, CDR2 SMNVEV, per germline (reference sequence). This CDR3 is 17 amino acids long. The DNA for the CDR3 is TGTGCCAGCAGTTGGGGGAGGGAGCGGCCCTTCACAGATACGCAGTATTTT. Its protein is CASSWGRERPFTDTQYF.

This clone showed up many times. A much larger clonotype is one base distant, so this may be a read error. Other DNA sequences from this sample encode an identical CDR3 as well. This chain joins TRBV6-1 and TRBJ1-2; D possibly corresponds to TRBD1 (5 bases). Trimming pared 4 bases from V and 5 bases from J, leaving 17 bases between. CDR1 and CDR2 from the germline V gene are MNHNS and SASEGT. The CDR3 has 15 residues. CDR3: CASSGGTGGAYGYTF. The DNA of the CDR3 is TGTGCCAGCAGTGGGGGGACGGGCGGGGCTTATGGCTACACCTTC.

The chain joins TRBV30 to TRBJ1-2; weak D call: TRBD1 (5 bases). From germline, CDR1 is GTSNPN and CDR2 SVGIG (reference sequence). The CDR3 extends over 15 amino acids. The CDR3 here is CVIGPAGLANYGYTF. The CDR3 DNA sequence: TGTGTCATCGGCCCGGCAGGGCTAGCTAACTATGGCTACACCTTC.

This clone came up many times. A much larger clone lies a single base off, so this may be a read error. The genes are TRBV25-1 and TRBJ2-5, with 11 nucleotides matching TRBD2. The length of the CDR3 is 15 residues. Germline loops: CDR1 MGHDK, CDR2 SYGVNS. The CDR3 sequence is CACSTLTSGEETQYF. CDR3 DNA: TGTGCCTGCAGTACCCTGACTAGCGGGGAAGAGACCCAGTACTTC.

The table lists this clone with many counts. Other DNA sequences of this sample code for an identical CDR3. The genes are TRBV5-6 and TRBJ1-5; TRBD1 matches at 8 bases. V lost 4 bases, J lost 0 bases, and 6 bases stayed unmatched. The CDR3 has 16 amino acids. Germline V gene data show CDR1 as SGHDT and CDR2 as YYEEEE. CDR3 coding DNA: TGTGCCAGCAGCGTTGACAGGGGTAATAGCAATCAGCCCCAGCATTTT. Translation gives CASSVDRGNSNQPQHF.

In its sample, this clone was seen many times. This clone may be a read error of a much larger clone one base away. The chain couples TRBV27 to TRBJ1-5; possible D gene TRBD1, 5 bases. The CDR3 is 14 amino acids. Germline CDR1 MNHEY, CDR2 SMNVEV (reference sequence). CDR3 bases: TGTGCCGGCAGTTTATTGGGGGTAAATCAGCCCCAGCATTTT. Residues: CAGSLLGVNQPQHF.

This clone came up many times. This chain joins TRBV7-9 and TRBJ1-4, with a weak D call TRBD1 (6 bases). Germline lookup yields CDR1 SEHNR and CDR2 FQNEAQ (reference sequence). The V end was cut by 2 bases, the J end by 2 bases, with 6 bases between. This CDR3 is 14 amino acids long. The CDR3 DNA is TGTGCCAGCAGCTTACAGGGGACTAATGAAAAACTGTTTTTT. It yields the protein CASSLQGTNEKLFF. The full variable domain, in which reference TRBV7-9 and TRBJ1-4 provide the parts outside the CDR3, is DTGVSQNPRHKITKRGQNVTFRCDPISEHNRLYWYRQTLGQGPEFLTYFQNEAQLEKSRLLSDRFSAERPKGSFSTLEIQRTEQGDSAMYLCASSLQGTNEKLFFGSGTQLSVL.

This clone is termed medium-sized. In DNA form, the CDR3 reads TGTGCCAGCAGCTCCCGGACAGGGTTTGAAAAACTGTTTTTT. As protein: CASSSRTGFEKLFF. The rearrangement uses TRBV9 and TRBJ1-4, with TRBD1 identical over 8 bases. V shed 4 bases and J 7 bases; nucleotides not matched to a gene: 6. This CDR3 has 14 amino acids. In germline, CDR1 is SGDLS, CDR2 YYNGEE.

This chain connects TRBV7-2 to TRBJ1-4; 7 bases agree with TRBD1. Germline-derived CDR1 and CDR2 are SGHTA and FQGNSA. Losses at the gene ends were 1 base for V and 8 bases for J; bases not matched to a gene: 4. The length of the CDR3 is 14 residues. The chain's CDR3 is CASSLGPGQEKLFF. The DNA for the CDR3 is TGTGCCAGCAGCTTAGGGCCGGGACAGGAAAAACTGTTTTTT.

This clone has only a few counts. The rearrangement uses TRBV10-3 and TRBJ1-2, with a possible D match to TRBD1 (5 bases). CDR1 and CDR2 (germline): ENHRY, SYGVKD. Trimming left V 5 bases short and J 8 bases short, with 24 bases between. The CDR3 is 16 amino acids. The CDR3 loop is CAISYSGARSEQGYTF. The CDR3 DNA sequence: TGTGCCATCAGTTACAGTGGGGCACGGTCAGAACAGGGCTACACCTTC.

Sample share makes this clone large (0.1 to 1%). The chain joins TRBV2 to TRBJ1-2; D gene ambiguous. Trimming took 6 bases from V and 7 from J, leaving 21 bases between them. The length of the CDR3 is 15 residues. CDR1 and CDR2 from the germline V gene are SNHLY and FYNNEI. The CDR3 nucleotides are TGTGCCAGCAGAGAGCGCTCGACGGACGTCTTTGGCTACACCTTC. Translation gives CASRERSTDVFGYTF.

This chain connects TRBV2 to TRBJ1-5; D not certain. The CDR3 runs 13 residues. V dropped 4 bases and J dropped 6 bases, with 10 bases sitting between them. Germline V gene lookup returns CDR1 SNHLY and CDR2 FYNNEI. CDR3 DNA: TGTGCCAGCAGTGTGGAGGGAGGTCAGCCCCAGCATTTT. Its protein is CASSVEGGQPQHF.

The sample holds many counts of this clone. This chain links TRBV29-1 with TRBJ2-3, with 8 bases aligning to TRBD2. CDR1 SQVTM and CDR2 ANQGSEA come from the germline V gene. The CDR3 sequence is 13 residues long. Trimming at V came to 7 bases and at J to 1 base, leaving 4 bases not matched to a gene. DNA of the CDR3: TGCAGCGGAACAGCGGGGGGCACAGATACGCAGTATTTT. This gives the protein CSGTAGGTDTQYF.

Relative to its sample, this clone is medium-sized. CDR3 coding DNA: TGTGCCAGCAGTTACTCCAACTTTATTATGAATTCACCCCTCCACTTT. Translated, it gives CASSYSNFIMNSPLHF. The chain uses TRBV6-5 and TRBJ1-6; unclear D gene. CDR1 and CDR2 from the germline V gene are MNHEY and SVGAGI. The V gene lost 0 bases and the J gene lost 7 bases, with 13 bases spanning the gap. The CDR3 covers 16 residues.

This sequence joins TRBV20-1 and TRBJ2-7; 7 bases match TRBD1. This CDR3 has 15 residues. Looked up from germline, CDR1 is DFQATT and CDR2 is SNEGSKA (reference sequence). V shed 4 bases, J shed 2 bases, and the junction held 11 bases outside the gene matches. As DNA, the CDR3 is TGCAGTGCTAATACGTATGACAGGGACCCCTACGAGCAGTACTTC. Its translation: CSANTYDRDPYEQYF.

CDR3 bases: TGTGCCATCAGTGAGTTAGGGGGACCAGATACGCAGTATTTT. Its translation is CAISELGGPDTQYF. The chain links TRBV10-3 to TRBJ2-3; possibly TRBD1 for D (6 bases). CDR1 and CDR2 (germline): ENHRY, SYGVKD. The CDR3 consists of 14 residues. With 1 base removed from V and 4 bases from J, the gap between germline ends came to 9 bases.